These 6 T cell receptor beta chains were all obtained from the same sample, sequenced in a study of OX40 agonist ivuxolimab in advanced cancers. The data were produced by immunoSEQ multiplex PCR, yet TCRdb's version contains in-frame clones alone and is incomplete. Here the sample spans about 62,000 clones, 85% being singletons. The material was CD4+ or CD8+ T cells sorted from blood, obtained in a trial of the OX40 agonist ivuxolimab. Receptor source: an adult with an advanced solid tumor such as melanoma, head and neck, liver or kidney cancer.

The rearrangement uses TRBV27 and TRBJ1-5; no firm D call. Trimming pared 5 bases from V and 6 bases from J, leaving 11 bases between. From germline, CDR1 is MNHEY and CDR2 SMNVEV (reference sequence). This CDR3 region has 13 residues. The CDR3 sequence: CASSVTTLQPQHF. The CDR3 region has the DNA TGTGCCAGCAGTGTAACGACGCTTCAGCCCCAGCATTTT.

This chain connects TRBV5-1 to TRBJ1-1; D unresolved. The germline CDR1 and CDR2 sequences are SGHRS and YFSETQ. The CDR3 has 14 amino acids. The V end was cut by 0 bases, the J end by 0 bases, with 6 bases between. The CDR3 sequence: CASSLARMNTEAFF. The CDR3 DNA reads TGCGCCAGCAGCTTGGCAAGGATGAACACTGAAGCTTTCTTT.

This clone rates as medium-sized (0.01 to 0.1%). The V and J genes are TRBV7-8 and TRBJ2-7, with D maybe TRBD1 (6 bases). Germline V lookup: CDR1 SGHVS, CDR2 FQNEAQ. The CDR3 length is 15 residues. With 2 bases removed from V and 0 bases from J, the gap between germline ends came to 11 bases. Here the CDR3 reads CASSLTRQDSYEQYF. The CDR3 coding sequence is TGTGCCAGCAGCTTAACTAGACAGGACTCCTACGAGCAGTACTTC.

This sequence joins TRBV7-9 and TRBJ2-1; D might be TRBD2 (6 bases). V was pared by 5 bases and J by 7 bases, with 21 bases between. Looked up from germline, CDR1 is SEHNR and CDR2 is FQNEAQ (reference sequence). The CDR3 loop spans 16 amino acids. As DNA, the CDR3 is TGTGCCAGCAGCCCCCGCTCCGGGACTGATTATAATGAGCAGTTCTTC. It is translated as CASSPRSGTDYNEQFF.

This clone was detected only once. CDR3 sequence reads: CASKPDSDNEQFF. CDR3 sequence (DNA): TGTGCCAGCAAACCAGACTCAGACAATGAGCAGTTCTTC. The chain links TRBV2 to TRBJ2-1, with D unclear. The CDR3 length is 13 residues. V shed 7 bases and J shed 5 bases, with 12 bases lying between them. Germline values: CDR1 SNHLY, CDR2 FYNNEI.

The table lists this clone with a few counts. V is TRBV6-6 and J is TRBJ2-7; D call uncertain. Germline CDR1 reads MNHNY; CDR2 reads SVGAGI (reference sequence). This CDR3 has 14 residues. The V gene lost 2 bases and the J gene lost 3 bases, with 11 bases spanning the gap. The CDR3 DNA reads as TGTGCCAGCAGTTACGCGGACCAATACTACGAGCAGTACTTC. It codes for CASSYADQYYEQYF.